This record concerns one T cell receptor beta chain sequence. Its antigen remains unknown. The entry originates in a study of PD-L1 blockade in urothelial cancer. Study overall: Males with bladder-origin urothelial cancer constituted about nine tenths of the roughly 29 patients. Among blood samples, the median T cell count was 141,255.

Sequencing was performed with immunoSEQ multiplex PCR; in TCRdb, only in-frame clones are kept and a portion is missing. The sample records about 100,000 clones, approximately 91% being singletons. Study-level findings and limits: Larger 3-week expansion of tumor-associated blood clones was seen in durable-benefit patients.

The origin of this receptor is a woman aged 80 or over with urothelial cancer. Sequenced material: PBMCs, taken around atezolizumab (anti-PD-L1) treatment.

The CDR3 nucleotides read TGTGCCAGCAGTCGGGGACAGGGGACCTACGAGCAGTACTTC. It codes for CASSRGQGTYEQYF. V gene TRBV6-1 combines with J gene TRBJ2-7; the match to TRBD1 covers 10 bases. V trimming: 5 bases; J trimming: 2 bases; junction bases outside the gene matches: 3. This CDR3 region has 14 residues. The germline V gene has CDR1 MNHNS and CDR2 SASEGT.